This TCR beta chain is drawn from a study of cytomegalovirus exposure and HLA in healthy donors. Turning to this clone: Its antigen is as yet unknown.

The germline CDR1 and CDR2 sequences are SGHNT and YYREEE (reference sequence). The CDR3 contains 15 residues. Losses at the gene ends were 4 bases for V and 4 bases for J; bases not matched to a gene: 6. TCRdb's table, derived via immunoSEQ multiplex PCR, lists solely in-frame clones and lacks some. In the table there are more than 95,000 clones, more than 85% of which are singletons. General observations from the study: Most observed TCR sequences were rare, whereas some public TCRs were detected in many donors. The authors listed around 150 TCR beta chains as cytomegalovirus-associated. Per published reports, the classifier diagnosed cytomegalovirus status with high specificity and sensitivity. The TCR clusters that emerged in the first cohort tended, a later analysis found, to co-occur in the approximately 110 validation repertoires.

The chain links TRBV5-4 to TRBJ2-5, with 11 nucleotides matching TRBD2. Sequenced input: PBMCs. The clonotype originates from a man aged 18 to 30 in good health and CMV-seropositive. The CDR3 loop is CASSVLAGGAETQYF. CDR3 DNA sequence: TGTGCCAGCAGCGTCTTAGCGGGGGGGGCAGAGACCCAGTACTTC.